This is a list of T cell receptor beta chains from one sample in a study of T cells in Graves' hyperthyroidism and ophthalmopathy. MiXCR, run by TCRdb on the multiplex PCR reads, gives a single entry per CDR3 protein. Here the sample spans 490,000 or so distinct CDR3 sequences, over 45% being singletons. Sequencing was done on a sample of peripheral blood or thyroid tissue (not recorded which). Source of these receptors: an adult woman with Graves' disease, either hyperthyroidism or ophthalmopathy (not recorded which). The CDR3 runs from the conserved cysteine through the conserved F or W. The D gene is left open where the match is weak.

TRBV29-1	-	CSVVVTGPRGNQPQHF
TRBV7-2	TRBD2	CASIPRGGSYYEQYF
TRBV7-8	-	CASSLDKEETQYF
TRBV7-2	TRBD2	CASSPWTSAGELFF
TRBV10-2	TRBD2	CASSEPAGVSNEQFF
TRBV7-2	-	CASSPPGWSPLHF
TRBV20-1	TRBD1	CSARGDPTGDDGYTF
TRBV5-8	-	CASSLQGPPQETQYF
TRBV15	-	CATSGGGDTEAFF
TRBV20-1	TRBD2	CSARDLRGVVVYEQYF
TRBV15	TRBD1	CATSRAGTGNEKLFF
TRBV7-9	-	CASSASRLDTNYGYTF
TRBV6-5	-	CATKGGPLNTEAFF
TRBV7-2	TRBD1	CASRRTGGVIPAQF
TRBV29-1	-	CSVVHTDGYTF
TRBV29-1	TRBD1	CSVEGQGRAEAFF
TRBV10-2	-	CASSEPLGGETEAFF
TRBV4-2	-	CASSQDQGRGNQPQHF
TRBV6-5	-	CASSYSRGAGELFF
TRBV6-2/TRBV6-3	TRBD1	CASSYGRQGAYGYTF
TRBV24-1	-	CATSDSSVLYGYTF
TRBV5-5	-	CASSFQVIMNTEAFF
TRBV7-2	-	CASSGLVGSYEQYF
TRBV29-1	-	CSVSPPLYKNTEAFF